The clone carrying this T cell receptor beta chain was recorded a few times. The antigen is undetermined. Using constant-segment primers, 5'RACE produced TCR alpha and TCR beta cDNA libraries carrying sample barcodes and UMIs. In TCRdb, the 5' RACE reads were re-called with MiXCR into one record per CDR3 protein. The sample has about 200,000 distinct CDR3 sequences, 9.5% to 10% seen once. This entry is derived from a study of T-cell memory formation after mild COVID-19. V lost 1 base and J lost 2; bases outside the gene matches: 4. This CDR3 spans 17 amino acids. The germline V gene has CDR1 LGHDT and CDR2 YNNKEL (reference sequence). Whole-study results and caveats: Day 15 to 85 contracting clones showed balanced CD4/CD8; later expanders leaned CD4+. Among CD4+ contracting clones, most were CM and EM, and CD8+ ones EMRA.

Sequencing was carried out using PBMCs or a T cell subset sorted from them (not recorded which). V and J are TRBV3-1 and TRBJ1-6; 8 nucleotides line up with TRBD1. The receptor was derived from a man between 18 and 35 years old who had mild COVID-19 (a few samples of this study predate the infection). Cell type and time point are not known. The CDR3 DNA sequence: TGTGCCAGCAGCCAAGGGCCAGGGGGCCCCTATAATTCACCCCTCCACTTT. Translation gives CASSQGPGGPYNSPLHF.